A selection of T cell receptor beta chains follows, all from one sample in a study of CD8+CD57+ T cells in acquired aplastic anemia. TCRdb re-analysed the reads in MiXCR, keeping a single row per CDR3 protein. The sample has hundreds of thousands of distinct CDR3 sequences; 65% to 80% are singletons. Material: sorted CD4+, CD8+, or CD8+CD57+ T cells (not recorded which) from PBMCs. All receptors come from a human donor in good health, serving as a control. Each CDR3 is given with its conserved first and last residue. A D gene is named only where the DNA matches it firmly. For some rows the clone size is stated as once, few or many, or as a class when expanded; others skip it.

V gene: TRBV2
clone size: -
D gene: TRBD1
J gene: TRBJ2-2
CDR3 protein: CASSRQGAGDLFF
CDR3 DNA: TGTGCCAGCAGTCGACAGGGTGCCGGGGACCTGTTTTTT

V gene: TRBV7-2
clone size: -
D gene: -
J gene: TRBJ1-3
CDR3 protein: CASSPDSLVSSLYF
CDR3 DNA: TGTGCCAGCAGCCCAGACAGTTTGGTTTCGTCACTCTACTTT

V gene: TRBV20-1
clone size: many
D gene: -
J gene: TRBJ2-1
CDR3 protein: CSAVRGLRGDYNEQFF
CDR3 DNA: TGCAGTGCCGTCCGGGGCCTCAGGGGGGACTACAATGAGCAGTTCTTC

V gene: TRBV12-3/TRBV12-4
clone size: many
D gene: TRBD1
J gene: TRBJ1-4
CDR3 protein: CASSQGDKRVFF
CDR3 DNA: TGTGCCAGCAGCCAGGGGGACAAGAGGGTGTTTTTT

V gene: TRBV7-2
clone size: -
D gene: -
J gene: TRBJ2-5
CDR3 protein: CATSAPAVGQATQYF
CDR3 DNA: TGTGCCACCAGTGCCCCGGCGGTTGGTCAAGCGACCCAGTACTTC

V gene: TRBV7-2
clone size: -
D gene: -
J gene: TRBJ1-4
CDR3 protein: CASSEDHGECEELFF
CDR3 DNA: TGTGCCAGCAGTGAAGATCACGGGGAATGTGAAGAACTGTTTTTT

V gene: TRBV29-1
clone size: many
D gene: TRBD1
J gene: TRBJ2-3
CDR3 protein: CSAEPGTGGPIGTQYF
CDR3 DNA: TGCAGCGCCGAGCCCGGGACAGGGGGGCCGATTGGGACGCAGTATTTT

V gene: TRBV2
clone size: once
D gene: TRBD1
J gene: TRBJ2-5
CDR3 protein: CASSVWDSGGTDTQYF
CDR3 DNA: TGTGCCAGCAGTGTATGGGACAGCGGAGGCACAGATACCCAGTATTTC

V gene: TRBV24-1
clone size: -
D gene: -
J gene: TRBJ1-2
CDR3 protein: CTTSDSTDGYTF
CDR3 DNA: TGTACCACCAGTGACTCGACAGATGGCTACACCTTC

V gene: TRBV20-1
clone size: once
D gene: TRBD2
J gene: TRBJ2-3
CDR3 protein: CSAKTSGGPDTQYF
CDR3 DNA: TGCAGTGCTAAGACTAGCGGGGGCCCAGATACGCAGTATTTT

V gene: TRBV7-2
clone size: -
D gene: -
J gene: TRBJ1-3
CDR3 protein: CASSLIAGEYTIYF
CDR3 DNA: TGTGCCAGCAGCTTGATAGCTGGAGAATACACCATATATTTT

V gene: TRBV19
clone size: -
D gene: TRBD1
J gene: TRBJ2-7
CDR3 protein: CASSPGTGHREQSF
CDR3 DNA: TGCGCCAGTAGTCCCGGGACAGGTCACCGCGAGCAGTCCTTC

V gene: TRBV5-1
clone size: many
D gene: TRBD2
J gene: TRBJ2-3
CDR3 protein: CASSLATSGGTDTQYF
CDR3 DNA: TGCGCCAGCAGCTTGGCGACTAGCGGGGGAACAGATACGCAGTATTTT

V gene: TRBV2
clone size: -
D gene: -
J gene: TRBJ1-4
CDR3 protein: CASSGGRVYEKPFF
CDR3 DNA: TGTGCCAGCAGTGGTGGACGAGTCTATGAAAAACCGTTTTTT

V gene: TRBV10-2
clone size: -
D gene: TRBD1
J gene: TRBJ1-4
CDR3 protein: CASSPLQGGDDLVFF
CDR3 DNA: TGCGCCAGTAGTCCACTACAGGGGGGGGACGATCTAGTGTTTTTT

V gene: TRBV20-1
clone size: -
D gene: TRBD2
J gene: TRBJ2-4
CDR3 protein: CSAGGTSGGNIQYF
CDR3 DNA: TGCAGTGCTGGGGGGACTAGCGGGGGGAACATTCAGTACTTC

V gene: TRBV7-2
clone size: -
D gene: -
J gene: TRBJ2-3
CDR3 protein: CAGSPGISTDTQYF
CDR3 DNA: TGTGCCGGCAGCCCAGGGATTAGCACAGATACGCAGTATTTT

V gene: TRBV30
clone size: many
D gene: -
J gene: TRBJ1-3
CDR3 protein: CAWSSQGNTIYF
CDR3 DNA: TGTGCCTGGAGTTCTCAGGGAAACACCATATATTTT

V gene: TRBV11-3
clone size: -
D gene: TRBD1
J gene: TRBJ1-2
CDR3 protein: CASSLPGQGALYGYTF
CDR3 DNA: TGTGCCAGCAGCTTACCCGGACAGGGGGCACTATATGGCTACACCTTC

V gene: TRBV9
clone size: -
D gene: -
J gene: TRBJ1-6
CDR3 protein: CASSRNTGASPLHF
CDR3 DNA: TGTGCCAGCAGCAGGAACACCGGGGCGTCACCCCTCCACTTT

V gene: TRBV7-2
clone size: -
D gene: TRBD1
J gene: TRBJ2-1
CDR3 protein: CASSADRGTGAQFF
CDR3 DNA: TGTGCCAGCAGTGCCGACAGGGGCACGGGTGCGCAGTTCTTC

V gene: TRBV6-2/TRBV6-3
clone size: few
D gene: -
J gene: TRBJ2-1
CDR3 protein: CASSPHRDLIGGDEQFF
CDR3 DNA: TGTGCCAGCAGCCCACACCGGGACCTCATTGGCGGGGATGAGCAGTTCTTC

V gene: TRBV6-1
clone size: many
D gene: TRBD1
J gene: TRBJ2-7
CDR3 protein: CTSGTGDYEQYF
CDR3 DNA: TGTACCTCAGGGACAGGGGACTACGAGCAGTACTTC

V gene: TRBV5-1
clone size: -
D gene: -
J gene: TRBJ2-7
CDR3 protein: CASSKAGHTAYEQYF
CDR3 DNA: TGCGCCAGCAGCAAAGCGGGACACACCGCCTACGAGCAGTACTTC

V gene: TRBV20-1
clone size: -
D gene: TRBD2
J gene: TRBJ2-5
CDR3 protein: CSALGRAGVQETQYF
CDR3 DNA: TGCAGTGCCTTGGGTCGTGCGGGGGTACAAGAGACCCAGTACTTC

V gene: TRBV7-2
clone size: -
D gene: -
J gene: TRBJ2-7
CDR3 protein: CASSELGRSNQPQYF
CDR3 DNA: TGTGCCAGCAGCGAGTTGGGTCGGAGCAATCAGCCCCAGTACTTC

V gene: TRBV20-1
clone size: many
D gene: -
J gene: TRBJ1-2
CDR3 protein: CSARDTGRGVPYGYTF
CDR3 DNA: TGCAGTGCTAGAGATACAGGGAGAGGCGTCCCCTATGGCTACACCTTC

V gene: TRBV20-1
clone size: -
D gene: -
J gene: TRBJ2-5
CDR3 protein: CSARTRTETQYF
CDR3 DNA: TGCAGTGCAAGGACGAGAACAGAGACCCAGTACTTC

V gene: TRBV4-3
clone size: -
D gene: -
J gene: TRBJ1-1
CDR3 protein: CASSHLGGGGFIEAFF
CDR3 DNA: TGCGCCAGCAGCCACCTGGGCGGGGGGGGTTTCATTGAAGCTTTCTTT

V gene: TRBV2
clone size: -
D gene: TRBD2
J gene: TRBJ2-5
CDR3 protein: CASSGTGRETQDF
CDR3 DNA: TGTGCCAGCAGCGGCACGGGGAGGGAGACCCAGGACTTC

V gene: TRBV6-1
clone size: many
D gene: -
J gene: TRBJ1-4
CDR3 protein: CASSETLGRAANEKLFF
CDR3 DNA: TGTGCCAGCAGTGAGACTCTTGGGCGGGCTGCGAATGAAAAACTGTTTTTT

V gene: TRBV7-2
clone size: -
D gene: TRBD2
J gene: TRBJ2-3
CDR3 protein: CASSSQGGDQPDHQYF
CDR3 DNA: TGTGCCAGCAGCTCCCAGGGAGGGGATCAGCCAGATCATCAGTATTTT

V gene: TRBV7-8
clone size: -
D gene: -
J gene: TRBJ1-4
CDR3 protein: CASSHRDSAVENLFF
CDR3 DNA: TGTGCCAGCAGCCACCGGGACTCGGCAGTGGAAAACCTGTTTTTT

V gene: TRBV25-1
clone size: -
D gene: TRBD1
J gene: TRBJ1-1
CDR3 protein: CASSPQGEVGAEAFF
CDR3 DNA: TGTGCCAGCAGTCCTCAGGGGGAGGTGGGCGCTGAAGCTTTCTTT

V gene: TRBV10-3
clone size: few
D gene: TRBD1
J gene: TRBJ1-1
CDR3 protein: CAISASGTEEETEAFF
CDR3 DNA: TGTGCCATCAGTGCCTCCGGGACAGAGGAGGAAACTGAAGCTTTCTTT

V gene: TRBV20-1
clone size: many
D gene: TRBD1
J gene: TRBJ2-7
CDR3 protein: CSATGTGYEQYF
CDR3 DNA: TGCAGTGCCACCGGGACAGGGTACGAGCAGTACTTC

V gene: TRBV11-3
clone size: once
D gene: -
J gene: TRBJ1-6
CDR3 protein: CASSLAGTSPLHF
CDR3 DNA: TGTGCCAGCAGCTTAGCAGGCACTTCACCCCTCCACTTT

V gene: TRBV30
clone size: many
D gene: -
J gene: TRBJ1-2
CDR3 protein: CAWSSTRGYGYTF
CDR3 DNA: TGTGCCTGGAGTTCGACTCGGGGCTATGGCTACACCTTC

V gene: TRBV12-5
clone size: -
D gene: -
J gene: TRBJ1-1
CDR3 protein: CAIGTGEREAFF
CDR3 DNA: TGTGCTATTGGTACGGGCGAACGAGAAGCTTTCTTT

V gene: TRBV12-3/TRBV12-4
clone size: many
D gene: TRBD1
J gene: TRBJ1-5
CDR3 protein: CASSSWDRGYQPQHF
CDR3 DNA: TGTGCCAGCAGTTCCTGGGACAGGGGTTATCAGCCCCAGCATTTT

V gene: TRBV29-1
clone size: -
D gene: -
J gene: TRBJ1-1
CDR3 protein: CSVEEAQMNTEAFF
CDR3 DNA: TGCAGCGTTGAAGAAGCACAAATGAACACTGAAGCTTTCTTT

V gene: TRBV11-1
clone size: -
D gene: -
J gene: TRBJ1-2
CDR3 protein: CASSQAGTRRVGYTF
CDR3 DNA: TGCGCCAGCAGCCAAGCGGGAACGAGGAGGGTTGGCTACACCTTC

V gene: TRBV7-2
clone size: -
D gene: -
J gene: TRBJ2-1
CDR3 protein: CASSFRPGEEKFF
CDR3 DNA: TGTGCCAGCAGCTTCAGACCGGGGGAAGAGAAGTTCTTC

V gene: TRBV20-1
clone size: -
D gene: -
J gene: TRBJ2-2
CDR3 protein: CSARGIDTGELFF
CDR3 DNA: TGCAGTGCTAGGGGGATCGACACCGGGGAGCTGTTTTTT

V gene: TRBV12-3/TRBV12-4
clone size: -
D gene: TRBD1
J gene: TRBJ2-3
CDR3 protein: CASSPGQGCTDTQYF
CDR3 DNA: TGTGCCAGCAGCCCCGGACAGGGATGCACAGATACGCAGTATTTT

V gene: TRBV30
clone size: many
D gene: TRBD1
J gene: TRBJ1-4
CDR3 protein: CAWSRDRINEKLFF
CDR3 DNA: TGTGCCTGGAGCAGGGACAGGATTAATGAAAAACTGTTTTTT

V gene: TRBV5-4
clone size: -
D gene: -
J gene: TRBJ1-2
CDR3 protein: CASSSRTRTADGYTF
CDR3 DNA: TGCGCCAGCAGCTCCCGGACGAGGACAGCCGATGGCTACACCTTC

V gene: TRBV7-2
clone size: -
D gene: TRBD1
J gene: TRBJ2-3
CDR3 protein: CASSWTGSTDTQYYF
CDR3 DNA: TGTGCCAGCAGCTGGACAGGGAGCACAGATACGCAGTATTATTTT

V gene: TRBV5-1
clone size: -
D gene: TRBD1
J gene: TRBJ1-2
CDR3 protein: CASSLGAGAGGVGYTF
CDR3 DNA: TGCGCCAGCAGCTTGGGGGCTGGTGCAGGGGGTGTTGGCTACACCTTC

V gene: TRBV5-8
clone size: -
D gene: -
J gene: TRBJ1-1
CDR3 protein: CASSLPRILTEAFF
CDR3 DNA: TGTGCCAGCAGCTTACCCAGGATCCTCACTGAAGCTTTCTTT

V gene: TRBV9
clone size: many
D gene: -
J gene: TRBJ1-3
CDR3 protein: CASSVGSGSGNTIYF
CDR3 DNA: TGTGCCAGCAGCGTAGGTTCAGGGAGTGGAAACACCATATATTTT

V gene: TRBV19
clone size: many
D gene: TRBD2
J gene: TRBJ2-1
CDR3 protein: CASSIVGTSGGGEQFF
CDR3 DNA: TGTGCCAGTAGTATAGTAGGGACTAGCGGGGGGGGTGAGCAGTTCTTC

V gene: TRBV20-1
clone size: -
D gene: -
J gene: TRBJ2-2
CDR3 protein: CSVSRHTDTQIGELFF
CDR3 DNA: TGCAGTGTAAGCCGACACACAGATACGCAGATCGGGGAGCTGTTTTTT

V gene: TRBV20-1
clone size: -
D gene: -
J gene: TRBJ1-1
CDR3 protein: CSAMKGEAFF
CDR3 DNA: TGCAGTGCTATGAAGGGTGAAGCTTTCTTT

V gene: TRBV6-1
clone size: once
D gene: -
J gene: TRBJ2-7
CDR3 protein: CASSERWGDEQYF
CDR3 DNA: TGTGCCAGCAGTGAGAGGTGGGGGGACGAGCAGTACTTC